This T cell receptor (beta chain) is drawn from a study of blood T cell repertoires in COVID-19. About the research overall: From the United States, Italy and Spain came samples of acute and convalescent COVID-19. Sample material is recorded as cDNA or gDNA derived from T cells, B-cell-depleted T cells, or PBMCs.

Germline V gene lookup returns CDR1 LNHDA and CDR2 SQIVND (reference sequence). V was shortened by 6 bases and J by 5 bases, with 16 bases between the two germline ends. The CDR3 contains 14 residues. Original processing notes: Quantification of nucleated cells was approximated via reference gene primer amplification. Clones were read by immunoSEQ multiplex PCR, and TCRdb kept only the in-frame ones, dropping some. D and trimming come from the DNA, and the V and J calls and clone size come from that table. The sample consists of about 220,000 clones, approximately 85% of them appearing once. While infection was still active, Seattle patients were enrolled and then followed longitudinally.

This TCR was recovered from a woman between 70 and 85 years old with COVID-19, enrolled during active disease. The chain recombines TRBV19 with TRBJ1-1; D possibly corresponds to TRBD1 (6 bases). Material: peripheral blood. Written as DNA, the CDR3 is TGTGCCAGTAGCCCAGTGGGCAGGGGTACTGAAGCTTTCTTT. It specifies CASSPVGRGTEAFF.